This TCR beta chain was identified in a study of T-cell memory formation after mild COVID-19. Study information: Clusters were largely donor specific. Study observations and caveats: From day 15 to 85, contracting clones were balanced between CD4 and CD8, whereas later expanders leaned toward CD4+.

TCRdb re-called the 5' RACE reads with MiXCR, one entry per CDR3 protein. The sample includes about 440,000 distinct CDR3 sequences, around 19% of them seen just once. The CDR3 sequence is 17 residues long. Germline V gene lookup returns CDR1 MNHEY and CDR2 SVGAGI. The V segment lost 5 bases and the J segment 4 bases; nucleotides outside the gene matches: 14. On this clonotype itself: The antigen is not known.

What was sequenced was PBMCs or a T cell subset sorted from them (not recorded which). The receptor comes from an adult woman who had mild COVID-19 (a few samples of this study predate the infection). Cell type and time point are not known. The rearrangement links TRBV6-5 to TRBJ2-5, with 9 nucleotides matching TRBD1. CDR3 DNA sequence: TGTGCCAGCAGTCGCGGCGGGGGACAGGGTTTGGGAGAGACCCAGTACTTC. Protein product: CASSRGGGQGLGETQYF.